This is a list of T cell receptor beta chains from one sample in a study of T cells in Graves' hyperthyroidism and ophthalmopathy. TCRdb used MiXCR to reprocess the multiplex PCR reads, holding one entry per CDR3 protein. The profile covers about 400,000 distinct CDR3 sequences, with roughly 15% appearing a single time and roughly 20% taken by the ten largest. Source material: blood. These TCRs come from a woman aged 60 to 75 with Graves' ophthalmopathy. CDR3s include the opening cysteine and the closing phenylalanine or tryptophan. Each record gives: J gene, V gene, CDR3 length, clone size, D gene, CDR3 protein, CDR3 DNA. D genes are given only for firm matches. Clone size, where shown, is once, few, many, or a class for clones that have expanded.

J gene: TRBJ2-2; V gene: TRBV20-1; CDR3 length: 13; clone size: many; D gene: TRBD2; CDR3 protein: CSIAGGSTGELFF; CDR3 DNA: TGCAGTATAGCGGGAGGGAGCACCGGGGAGCTGTTTTTT
J gene: TRBJ1-5; V gene: TRBV28; CDR3 length: 15; clone size: many; D gene: NA; CDR3 protein: CASSPPDIGNQPQHF; CDR3 DNA: TGTGCCAGCAGCCCCCCGGACATAGGGAATCAGCCCCAGCATTTT
J gene: TRBJ2-2; V gene: TRBV15; CDR3 length: 13; clone size: many; D gene: NA; CDR3 protein: CATSRDQGGELFF; CDR3 DNA: TGTGCCACCAGCAGAGATCAAGGCGGGGAGCTGTTTTTT
J gene: TRBJ2-7; V gene: TRBV7-9; CDR3 length: 14; clone size: NA; D gene: NA; CDR3 protein: CASGAPGDSYEQYF; CDR3 DNA: TGTGCCAGCGGTGCCCCTGGGGACTCCTACGAGCAGTACTTC
J gene: TRBJ2-3; V gene: TRBV6-1; CDR3 length: 15; clone size: few; D gene: NA; CDR3 protein: CASGEEAVIADTQYF; CDR3 DNA: TGTGCCAGCGGGGAGGAGGCGGTTATAGCAGATACGCAGTATTTT
J gene: TRBJ2-3; V gene: TRBV7-2; CDR3 length: 15; clone size: few; D gene: TRBD2; CDR3 protein: CACSLAGLSTDTQYF; CDR3 DNA: TGTGCCTGCAGCTTAGCGGGATTATCCACAGATACGCAGTATTTT
J gene: TRBJ2-1; V gene: TRBV18; CDR3 length: 15; clone size: few; D gene: TRBD2; CDR3 protein: CASSPRIAGHNEQFF; CDR3 DNA: TGTGCCAGCTCACCACGGATAGCGGGACACAATGAGCAGTTCTTC
J gene: TRBJ2-1; V gene: TRBV9; CDR3 length: 14; clone size: many; D gene: TRBD2; CDR3 protein: CASSVVSGSYEQFF; CDR3 DNA: TGTGCCAGCAGCGTTGTTAGCGGGAGCTATGAGCAGTTCTTC
J gene: TRBJ2-5; V gene: TRBV30; CDR3 length: 14; clone size: few; D gene: NA; CDR3 protein: CAWSEGAYQETQYF; CDR3 DNA: TGTGCCTGGTCTGAAGGGGCGTACCAAGAGACCCAGTACTTC
J gene: TRBJ2-1; V gene: TRBV28; CDR3 length: 15; clone size: few; D gene: TRBD2; CDR3 protein: CASSLPGGSTNEQFF; CDR3 DNA: TGTGCCAGCAGTTTGCCGGGAGGGTCTACAAATGAGCAGTTCTTC
J gene: TRBJ2-4; V gene: TRBV5-5; CDR3 length: 17; clone size: many; D gene: TRBD1; CDR3 protein: CASSGTFGTGGGNIQYF; CDR3 DNA: TGTGCCAGCAGCGGAACGTTCGGCACAGGGGGCGGCAACATTCAGTACTTC
J gene: TRBJ2-7; V gene: TRBV18; CDR3 length: 13; clone size: many; D gene: NA; CDR3 protein: CASSPSRAEAQYF; CDR3 DNA: TGTGCCAGCTCACCAAGTCGGGCCGAGGCGCAGTACTTC
J gene: TRBJ1-1; V gene: TRBV5-1; CDR3 length: 16; clone size: many; D gene: NA; CDR3 protein: CASSSEGLGLNTEAFF; CDR3 DNA: TGCGCCAGCAGCTCCGAAGGTTTGGGTTTGAACACTGAAGCTTTCTTT
J gene: TRBJ2-3; V gene: TRBV27; CDR3 length: 14; clone size: many; D gene: NA; CDR3 protein: CASSLERNTDTQYF; CDR3 DNA: TGTGCCAGCAGTTTAGAAAGGAACACAGATACGCAGTATTTT
J gene: TRBJ2-7; V gene: TRBV20-1; CDR3 length: 15; clone size: many; D gene: NA; CDR3 protein: CSARDGGLLRLEQYF; CDR3 DNA: TGCAGTGCTAGAGATGGGGGACTCCTTCGCCTCGAGCAGTACTTC
J gene: TRBJ2-1; V gene: TRBV20-1; CDR3 length: 10; clone size: NA; D gene: NA; CDR3 protein: CSALAVEQFF; CDR3 DNA: TGCAGTGCTTTAGCTGTTGAGCAGTTCTTC
J gene: TRBJ2-1; V gene: TRBV27; CDR3 length: 18; clone size: many; D gene: TRBD2; CDR3 protein: CASSGDRGLAGGPNEQFF; CDR3 DNA: TGTGCCAGCAGTGGAGACAGGGGACTAGCGGGAGGGCCTAATGAGCAGTTCTTC
J gene: TRBJ2-3; V gene: TRBV7-9; CDR3 length: 15; clone size: NA; D gene: NA; CDR3 protein: CASSPGEGRVDTQYF; CDR3 DNA: TGTGCCAGCAGCCCAGGGGAGGGAAGGGTAGATACGCAGTATTTT
J gene: TRBJ2-5; V gene: TRBV7-2; CDR3 length: 15; clone size: many; D gene: NA; CDR3 protein: CASSLARTAQETQYF; CDR3 DNA: TGTGCCAGCAGCTTAGCCCGGACAGCCCAAGAGACCCAGTACTTC
J gene: TRBJ1-5; V gene: TRBV25-1; CDR3 length: 16; clone size: few; D gene: NA; CDR3 protein: CASSEYGGTGDQPQHF; CDR3 DNA: TGTGCCAGCAGTGAATATGGGGGGACGGGGGATCAGCCCCAGCATTTT
J gene: TRBJ1-2; V gene: TRBV29-1; CDR3 length: 11; clone size: few; D gene: TRBD1; CDR3 protein: CSVATGYGYTF; CDR3 DNA: TGCAGCGTTGCGACAGGGTACGGCTACACCTTC
J gene: TRBJ1-6; V gene: TRBV27; CDR3 length: 9; clone size: NA; D gene: NA; CDR3 protein: CASGSPLHF; CDR3 DNA: TGTGCCAGCGGCTCACCCCTCCACTTT
J gene: TRBJ2-7; V gene: TRBV20-1; CDR3 length: 13; clone size: many; D gene: NA; CDR3 protein: CSADAAGPYEQYF; CDR3 DNA: TGCAGTGCTGATGCCGCAGGCCCCTACGAGCAGTACTTC
J gene: TRBJ1-2; V gene: TRBV5-1; CDR3 length: 14; clone size: many; D gene: NA; CDR3 protein: CASSPGPPNYGYTF; CDR3 DNA: TGCGCCAGCAGCCCGGGACCTCCTAACTATGGCTACACCTTC
J gene: TRBJ2-2; V gene: TRBV29-1; CDR3 length: 12; clone size: few; D gene: NA; CDR3 protein: CSVGPNTGELFF; CDR3 DNA: TGCAGCGTTGGACCTAACACCGGGGAGCTGTTTTTT
J gene: TRBJ1-2; V gene: TRBV5-1; CDR3 length: 14; clone size: few; D gene: NA; CDR3 protein: CASTAMTASSGYTF; CDR3 DNA: TGCGCCAGCACCGCAATGACAGCATCCAGTGGCTACACCTTC
J gene: TRBJ2-5; V gene: TRBV10-1; CDR3 length: 13; clone size: NA; D gene: NA; CDR3 protein: CASSESGGETQYF; CDR3 DNA: TGCGCCAGCAGTGAGTCCGGGGGAGAGACCCAGTACTTC
J gene: TRBJ2-5; V gene: TRBV3-1; CDR3 length: 17; clone size: many; D gene: TRBD1; CDR3 protein: CASSQKVGTGGEETQYF; CDR3 DNA: TGTGCCAGCAGCCAAAAAGTTGGGACAGGGGGTGAAGAGACCCAGTACTTC
J gene: TRBJ2-7; V gene: TRBV6-1; CDR3 length: 17; clone size: NA; D gene: TRBD2; CDR3 protein: CASTGTRASGRAYEQYF; CDR3 DNA: TGTGCCAGCACCGGGACGCGGGCTAGCGGGAGGGCCTACGAGCAGTACTTC
J gene: TRBJ2-7; V gene: TRBV9; CDR3 length: 15; clone size: many; D gene: TRBD2; CDR3 protein: CASSAGTSGTYEQYF; CDR3 DNA: TGTGCCAGCAGCGCCGGGACTAGCGGTACCTACGAGCAGTACTTC
J gene: TRBJ2-7; V gene: TRBV15; CDR3 length: 16; clone size: few; D gene: TRBD1; CDR3 protein: CATSRETGTGGYEQYF; CDR3 DNA: TGTGCCACCAGCAGAGAGACCGGGACAGGGGGCTACGAGCAGTACTTC
J gene: TRBJ2-7; V gene: TRBV5-4; CDR3 length: 14; clone size: NA; D gene: TRBD1; CDR3 protein: CASSFWTGGREQYF; CDR3 DNA: TGTGCCAGCAGCTTTTGGACAGGGGGTCGCGAGCAGTACTTC
J gene: TRBJ2-2; V gene: TRBV10-1; CDR3 length: 14; clone size: NA; D gene: NA; CDR3 protein: CASSEVQGSGELFF; CDR3 DNA: TGCGCCAGCAGTGAGGTACAGGGTTCCGGGGAGCTGTTTTTT
J gene: TRBJ2-7; V gene: TRBV11-2; CDR3 length: 15; clone size: many; D gene: TRBD1; CDR3 protein: CASSSIDREVGEQYF; CDR3 DNA: TGTGCCAGCAGCTCCATCGACAGGGAAGTAGGCGAGCAGTACTTC
J gene: TRBJ2-7; V gene: TRBV3-1; CDR3 length: 16; clone size: many; D gene: TRBD2; CDR3 protein: CASSLHQAGGIGEQYF; CDR3 DNA: TGTGCCAGCAGCCTACATCAAGCGGGAGGGATTGGAGAGCAGTACTTC
J gene: TRBJ2-7; V gene: TRBV18; CDR3 length: 15; clone size: many; D gene: NA; CDR3 protein: CASSPPQGGPYEQYF; CDR3 DNA: TGTGCCAGCTCACCACCCCAGGGAGGACCCTACGAGCAGTACTTC
J gene: TRBJ1-1; V gene: TRBV15; CDR3 length: 14; clone size: NA; D gene: TRBD1; CDR3 protein: CATRLTGGDTEAFF; CDR3 DNA: TGTGCCACCAGACTGACAGGGGGGGACACTGAAGCTTTCTTT
J gene: TRBJ2-5; V gene: TRBV9; CDR3 length: 15; clone size: many; D gene: NA; CDR3 protein: CASSVAAGAFETQYF; CDR3 DNA: TGTGCCAGCAGCGTAGCGGCAGGGGCGTTTGAGACCCAGTACTTC
J gene: TRBJ2-5; V gene: TRBV5-1; CDR3 length: 20; clone size: many; D gene: TRBD2; CDR3 protein: CASSSNPTGTSGPAGETQYF; CDR3 DNA: TGCGCCAGCAGCTCCAACCCCACGGGGACTAGCGGACCAGCGGGAGAGACCCAGTACTTC
J gene: TRBJ2-5; V gene: TRBV20-1; CDR3 length: 11; clone size: many; D gene: NA; CDR3 protein: CSARKDETQYF; CDR3 DNA: TGCAGTGCCAGGAAAGACGAGACCCAGTACTTC
J gene: TRBJ2-3; V gene: TRBV6-4; CDR3 length: 13; clone size: NA; D gene: NA; CDR3 protein: CASSEASGRTQYF; CDR3 DNA: TGTGCCAGCAGTGAGGCCTCCGGGCGTACGCAGTATTTT
J gene: TRBJ1-1; V gene: TRBV28; CDR3 length: 15; clone size: NA; D gene: NA; CDR3 protein: CASRPTSGENTEASF; CDR3 DNA: TGTGCCAGCAGGCCCACGTCGGGGGAGAACACTGAAGCTTCCTTT
J gene: TRBJ2-7; V gene: TRBV9; CDR3 length: 12; clone size: NA; D gene: NA; CDR3 protein: CASSDNRAEQYF; CDR3 DNA: TGTGCCAGCAGCGATAACAGGGCTGAGCAGTACTTC
J gene: TRBJ2-3; V gene: TRBV5-1; CDR3 length: 14; clone size: many; D gene: NA; CDR3 protein: CASSLDSRTDTQYF; CDR3 DNA: TGCGCCAGCAGCTTGGACAGCCGCACAGATACGCAGTATTTT
J gene: TRBJ2-1; V gene: TRBV28; CDR3 length: 14; clone size: few; D gene: NA; CDR3 protein: CASRTQGNHNEQFF; CDR3 DNA: TGTGCCAGCAGAACTCAGGGGAATCACAATGAGCAGTTCTTC
J gene: TRBJ1-6; V gene: TRBV12-3/TRBV12-4; CDR3 length: 15; clone size: NA; D gene: TRBD1; CDR3 protein: CASSIAGTGDSPLHF; CDR3 DNA: TGTGCCAGCAGTATTGCCGGGACAGGCGATTCACCCCTCCACTTT
J gene: TRBJ2-5; V gene: TRBV3-1; CDR3 length: 16; clone size: many; D gene: NA; CDR3 protein: CASSPVSGRAQETQYF; CDR3 DNA: TGTGCCAGCAGCCCCGTCTCGGGCAGGGCTCAAGAGACCCAGTACTTC
J gene: TRBJ2-7; V gene: TRBV3-1; CDR3 length: 16; clone size: NA; D gene: TRBD2; CDR3 protein: CASGAGSTSGTYEQYF; CDR3 DNA: TGTGCCAGCGGGGCAGGCAGCACTAGCGGTACCTACGAGCAGTACTTC
J gene: TRBJ1-2; V gene: TRBV29-1; CDR3 length: 13; clone size: NA; D gene: TRBD1; CDR3 protein: CSVETGNNYGYTF; CDR3 DNA: TGCAGCGTTGAGACAGGGAATAACTATGGCTACACCTTC
J gene: TRBJ2-1; V gene: TRBV29-1; CDR3 length: 12; clone size: many; D gene: NA; CDR3 protein: CSVVPGKDEQFF; CDR3 DNA: TGCAGCGTCGTCCCGGGAAAGGATGAGCAGTTCTTC
J gene: TRBJ2-5; V gene: TRBV28; CDR3 length: 13; clone size: many; D gene: NA; CDR3 protein: CASSLDWQETQYF; CDR3 DNA: TGTGCCAGCAGTTTAGATTGGCAAGAGACCCAGTACTTC
J gene: TRBJ2-3; V gene: TRBV20-1; CDR3 length: 14; clone size: many; D gene: NA; CDR3 protein: CSANVAAKPDTQYF; CDR3 DNA: TGCAGTGCCAACGTAGCAGCCAAGCCAGATACGCAGTATTTT
J gene: TRBJ2-1; V gene: TRBV29-1; CDR3 length: 17; clone size: many; D gene: TRBD2; CDR3 protein: CSVVQLAGGRSYNEQFF; CDR3 DNA: TGCAGCGTTGTTCAACTAGCGGGAGGACGCTCCTACAATGAGCAGTTCTTC